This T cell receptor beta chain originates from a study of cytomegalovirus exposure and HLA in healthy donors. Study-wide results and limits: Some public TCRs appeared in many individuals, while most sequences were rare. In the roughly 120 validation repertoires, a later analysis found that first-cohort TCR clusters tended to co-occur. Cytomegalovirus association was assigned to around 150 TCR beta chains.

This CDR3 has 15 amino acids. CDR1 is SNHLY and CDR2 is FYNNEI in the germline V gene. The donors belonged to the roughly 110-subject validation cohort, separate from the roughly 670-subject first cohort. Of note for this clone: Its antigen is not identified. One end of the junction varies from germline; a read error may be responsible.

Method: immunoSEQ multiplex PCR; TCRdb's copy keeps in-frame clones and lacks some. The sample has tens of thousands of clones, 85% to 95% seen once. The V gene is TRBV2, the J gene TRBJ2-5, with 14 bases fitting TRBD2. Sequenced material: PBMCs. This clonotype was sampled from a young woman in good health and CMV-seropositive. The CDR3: CASREGLAGGVQQYF. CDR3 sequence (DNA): TGTGCCAGCAGGGAAGGACTAGCGGGAGGCGTCCAGCAGTACTTC.